This section outlines one T cell receptor beta chain sequence together with its context. Its target is not known. A junction end diverges from the germline sequence, so it may reflect a read error. The data originate from a study of blood T cells in healthy people across ages. Points from the study as a whole: PBMCs left unsorted prevented a conclusive naive versus antigen-experienced comparison. Roughly linearly, TCR beta diversity per million T cells fell as age increased.

The second PCR ran roughly 7 to 12 cycles with a sample-barcoded 5' primer and J-beta primers. TCRdb re-called the 5' RACE reads through MiXCR, storing one row per CDR3 protein. The table lists under 750,000 distinct CDR3 sequences, 40% to 55% of them singletons, with roughly 25% in the top ten. The germline gives CDR1 LNHDA, CDR2 SQIVND (reference sequence). CDR3 length equals 13 residues. The clonotype was recovered from a man older than 75 in good health. V usage is TRBV19 and J usage is TRBJ1-6, with D uncertain. The material sequenced was blood. CDR3 bases: TGTGCCAGTAGTATTGGGGTTAATTCACCCCCCCACTTT. This translates into CASSIGVNSPPHF.